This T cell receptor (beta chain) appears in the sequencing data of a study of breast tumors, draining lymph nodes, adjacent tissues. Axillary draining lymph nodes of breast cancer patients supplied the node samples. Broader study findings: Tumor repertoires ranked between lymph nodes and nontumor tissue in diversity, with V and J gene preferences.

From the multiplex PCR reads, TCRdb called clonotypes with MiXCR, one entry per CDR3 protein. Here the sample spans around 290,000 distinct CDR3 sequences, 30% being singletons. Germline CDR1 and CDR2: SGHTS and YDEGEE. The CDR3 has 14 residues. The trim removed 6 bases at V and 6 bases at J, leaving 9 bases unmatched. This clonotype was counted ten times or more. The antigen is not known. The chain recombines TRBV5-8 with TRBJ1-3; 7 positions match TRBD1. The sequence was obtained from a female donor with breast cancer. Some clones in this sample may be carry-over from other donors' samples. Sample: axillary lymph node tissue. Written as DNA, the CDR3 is TGTGCCAGCAATCACAGGGGATCCGAAAACACCATATATTTT. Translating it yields CASNHRGSENTIYF.